These 15 T cell receptor beta chains were all obtained from the same sample, sequenced in a study of blood T cell repertoires in COVID-19. Sequencing was performed with immunoSEQ multiplex PCR; in TCRdb, only in-frame clones are kept and a portion is missing. Here the sample spans 380,000 or so clones, 65% to 90% being singletons. The sequenced sample was peripheral blood. Receptors originate from a woman aged 55-75 years with COVID-19, enrolled during active disease.

The chain has TRBV2 and TRBJ1-2, with a weak D call TRBD1 (6 bases). Trimming shortened V by 5 bases and J by 7 bases, and 11 bases separated the two germline ends. CDR1 is SNHLY, CDR2 FYNNEI, per germline. CDR3 length: 12 residues. In DNA, the CDR3 is TGTGCCAGCAGTTTACAGGGTCTTGGCTACACCTTC. It is translated as CASSLQGLGYTF.

The rearrangement links TRBV6-5 to TRBJ1-5, with D maybe TRBD1 (5 bases). This CDR3 has 15 amino acids. Trimming left V 8 bases short and J 0 bases short, with 14 bases between. CDR1 and CDR2 (germline): MNHEY, SVGAGI. CDR3 residues: CASVGGGYSNQPQHF. Written as DNA, the CDR3 is TGTGCCAGCGTTGGGGGGGGATATAGCAATCAGCCCCAGCATTTT.

V usage is TRBV3-1 (or the pseudogene TRBV3-2) and J usage is TRBJ2-5; the match to TRBD2 covers 14 bases. Looked up from germline, CDR1 is LGHDT and CDR2 is YNNKEL (reference sequence). Unmatched junction bases numbered 9, after V lost 4 bases and J lost 5 bases. The length of the CDR3 is 17 residues. The CDR3 nucleotides read TGTGCCAGCAGCCCCGGGACTAGCGGGGGTATGGACGAGACCCAGTACTTC. Its protein product is CASSPGTSGGMDETQYF.

Only one count was recorded for this clone. This chain joins TRBV11-3 and TRBJ2-3, with D hard to call. Germline lookup yields CDR1 SGHNT and CDR2 YENEEA. V lost 7 bases and J lost 0, with 8 bases in between. The CDR3 spans 13 residues. CDR3 sequence reads: CASNPGSTDTQYF. DNA for the CDR3: TGTGCCAGCAACCCCGGTAGCACAGATACGCAGTATTTT. The full variable domain, its missing parts supplied by reference TRBV11-3 and TRBJ2-3, is EAGVVQSPRYKIIEKKQPVAFWCNPISGHNTLYWYLQNLGQGPELLIRYENEEAVDDSQLPKDRFSAERLKGVDSTLKIQPAELGDSAVYLCASNPGSTDTQYFGPGTRLTVL.

The V gene is TRBV6-5, the J gene TRBJ1-4; D is ambiguous. Germline loops: CDR1 MNHEY, CDR2 SVGAGI. V lost 8 bases to trimming and J lost 0 bases, with 10 bases between them. The CDR3 covers 14 residues. This chain's CDR3 is CASGRTPTNEKLFF. Written as DNA, the CDR3 is TGTGCCAGCGGGCGCACCCCAACTAATGAAAAACTGTTTTTT.

The gene calls are TRBV30 and TRBJ2-3; 11 bases align to TRBD2. This CDR3 has 14 amino acids. Germline loops: CDR1 GTSNPN, CDR2 SVGIG (reference sequence). Trimming removed 1 base from V and 5 bases from J; junction bases left unmatched: 2. The CDR3 region is CAWSGGLAEDTQYF. CDR3 DNA: TGTGCCTGGAGTGGGGGACTAGCGGAAGATACGCAGTATTTT.

Regarding this clone: This sample also contains other DNA sequences that code for the same CDR3. J is TRBJ1-1 and V is TRBV5-1, with D possibly being TRBD1 (5 bases). The CDR3 has 15 residues. CDR1 and CDR2 (germline): SGHRS, YFSETQ. The germline V and J ends were trimmed by 0 bases and 5 bases, with 14 bases remaining between them. As DNA, the CDR3 is TGCGCCAGCAGCTTGGCCGTGGGGGGTCGGACTGAAGCTTTCTTT. It encodes CASSLAVGGRTEAFF.

V usage is TRBV19 and J usage is TRBJ2-5; a weak D match, TRBD2 (5 bases). The CDR3 extends over 12 amino acids. Per the germline V gene, CDR1 is LNHDA and CDR2 is SQIVND (reference sequence). The V end lost 3 bases, the J end lost 5 bases, and 7 bases lay between the germline ends. CDR3 nucleotides: TGTGCCAGTAGTATTTCGGGGGAGACCCAGTACTTC. Its protein is CASSISGETQYF.

The chain couples TRBV19 to TRBJ2-1; 8 positions agree with TRBD2. The CDR3 sequence is 16 residues long. The germline gives CDR1 LNHDA, CDR2 SQIVND (reference sequence). J lost 1 base, V lost 1 base, and 3 bases had no gene match. In DNA, the CDR3 is TGTGCCAGTAGTATAGTCGGCGGGGGGTCCTACAATGAGCAGTTCTTC. Translating gives CASSIVGGGSYNEQFF.

This clone was seen only once. This specimen includes other DNA sequences encoding the same CDR3. In nucleotides, the CDR3 is TGCAGCGTTGAACAGGGGGCAGATACGCAGTATTTT. Its protein product is CSVEQGADTQYF. J is TRBJ2-3 and V is TRBV29-1, with 7 bases that match TRBD1. V was pared by 2 bases and J by 4 bases, with 0 bases of the junction left unmatched. From germline, CDR1 is SQVTM and CDR2 ANQGSEA. The CDR3 runs to 12 residues.

The chain recombines TRBV9 with TRBJ2-3, with D maybe TRBD2 (5 bases). This CDR3 region has 15 residues. Trimming pared 0 bases from V and 0 bases from J, leaving 8 bases between. Germline V gene lookup returns CDR1 SGDLS and CDR2 YYNGEE. The CDR3 spells CASSVVGVSTDTQYF. CDR3 DNA sequence: TGTGCCAGCAGCGTAGTCGGGGTAAGCACAGATACGCAGTATTTT. The whole variable domain, remainder taken from reference TRBV9 and TRBJ2-3, is DSGVTQTPKHLITATGQRVTLRCSPRSGDLSVYWYQQSLDQGLQFLIQYYNGEERAKGNILERFSAQQFPDLHSELNLSSLELGDSALYFCASSVVGVSTDTQYFGPGTRLTVL.

V gene TRBV27 combines with J gene TRBJ1-2; TRBD1 is a possible D gene (5 bases). Trimming took off 0 bases at V and 5 bases at J, with 13 bases between the two ends. In germline, CDR1 is MNHEY, CDR2 SMNVEV (reference sequence). The CDR3 has 15 amino acids. The CDR3, as DNA: TGTGCCAGCAGTTTATCGGGGGGTTGGTGGTATGGCTACACCTTC. Its translation is CASSLSGGWWYGYTF.

The rearrangement joins TRBV21-1 to TRBJ1-1; the table's D gene call, TRBD1, was not cross checked with the DNA. TRBV21-1 is a recognized pseudogene. The CDR3 length is 14 residues. CDR3 region: CASSPRQANTEAFF. CDR3 bases: TGTGCCAGCAGCCCAAGACAGGCGAACACTGAAGCTTTCTTT.

The chain links TRBV4-1 to TRBJ2-1; D ambiguous. V shed 1 base and J shed 9 bases, with 4 bases lying between them. The CDR3 extends over 11 amino acids. In germline, CDR1 is MGHRA, CDR2 YSYEKL. This CDR3 is CASSQGPEQFF. DNA for the CDR3: TGCGCCAGCAGCCAAGGGCCTGAGCAGTTCTTC.

CDR3 DNA sequence: TGCGCCAGCAGCCGACAGAGCGGGGGGGACACCGGGGAGCTGTTTTTT. It specifies CASSRQSGGDTGELFF. This sequence joins TRBV5-1 and TRBJ2-2, with 10 bases aligning to TRBD2. Germline V gene sequence: CDR1 SGHRS, CDR2 YFSETQ. The CDR3 runs to 16 residues. V shed 4 bases and J 3 bases; nucleotides not matched to a gene: 6.